This entry lists 27 T cell receptor beta chains sequenced from one sample in a study of beta chain features in type 1 diabetes. Their target antigens are unknown. Study observations and caveats: Patients with Type 1 diabetes showed moderately but significantly shorter TCRB CDR3s in all four CD4+ subsets.

The isolated RNA, all of it, was reverse transcribed, so expressed TCRB transcripts were what got sequenced. Libraries were prepared by immunoSEQ multiplex PCR; TCRdb keeps only in-frame clonotypes and omits some of them. The sample gives 150,000 or so clones, roughly 60% of which show up once; under 0.1% is in the top ten. Material: naive CD4+ T cells from blood. The receptors were gathered from a man aged 25-45 years with type 1 diabetes.

The V and J genes are TRBV15 and TRBJ2-1, with 9 bases identical to TRBD2. The CDR3 covers 15 residues. V trimming: 1 base; J trimming: 6 bases; junction bases outside the gene matches: 4. Germline V gene data show CDR1 as LNHNV and CDR2 as YYDKDF (reference sequence). The DNA of the CDR3 is TGTGCCACCAGCAGAGCGGGACTAGCTGGCAATGAGCAGTTCTTC. It yields the protein CATSRAGLAGNEQFF.

The gene calls are TRBV25-1 and TRBJ1-2, with D perhaps matching TRBD1 (5 bases). V lost 5 bases to trimming and J lost 1 base, with 11 bases between them. The germline CDR1 and CDR2 sequences are MGHDK and SYGVNS. This CDR3 has 14 amino acids. Here the CDR3 reads CASSYAGINYGYTF. CDR3 in DNA: TGTGCCAGCAGTTACGCAGGGATTAACTATGGCTACACCTTC.

J is TRBJ2-3 and V is TRBV11-2, with 7 bases fitting TRBD1. CDR1 and CDR2 from the germline V gene are SGHAT and FQNNGV. This CDR3 has 16 residues. Germline trimming cut 2 bases from V and 1 base from J; bases unmatched to any gene: 6. The chain's CDR3 is CASSLIGGQGTDTQYF. DNA of the CDR3: TGTGCCAGCAGCTTAATAGGGGGCCAAGGCACAGATACGCAGTATTTT.

CDR3 amino acids: CSAWTEVYGYTF. CDR3 bases: TGCAGCGCGTGGACGGAGGTCTATGGCTACACCTTC. The V and J genes are TRBV29-1 and TRBJ1-2; D is unresolved. Looked up from germline, CDR1 is SQVTM and CDR2 is ANQGSEA. The CDR3 is 12 amino acids. The V end lost 7 bases, the J end lost 4 bases, and 13 bases lay between the germline ends.

The V call is TRBV30, the J call TRBJ1-1; D uncertain. Germline V lookup: CDR1 GTSNPN, CDR2 SVGIG (reference sequence). The CDR3 spans 12 residues. The V gene lost 1 base and the J gene lost 7 bases, with 10 bases spanning the gap. CDR3 DNA: TGTGCCTGGAGTGAAGGGCTGGGTGAAGCTTTCTTT. Residues: CAWSEGLGEAFF.

The chain joins TRBV25-1 to TRBJ2-7, with unresolved D. V shed 5 bases and J shed 0 bases, with 2 bases lying between them. The CDR3 contains 11 residues. Germline CDR1 MGHDK, CDR2 SYGVNS. The CDR3: CASSLSYEQYF. For the CDR3, the DNA is TGTGCCAGCAGTCTCTCCTACGAGCAGTACTTC.

This chain links TRBV7-9 with TRBJ2-7; maybe TRBD1 (6 bases). Germline V CDR1 and CDR2: SEHNR, FQNEAQ (reference sequence). The CDR3 loop spans 12 amino acids. Trimming stripped 5 bases from V and 7 bases from J, with 12 bases between. CDR3 loop: CASSLPGDEQYF. The CDR3 bases are TGTGCCAGCAGCCTACCAGGGGATGAGCAGTACTTC.

This clone was counted only a few times. V is TRBV7-9 and J is TRBJ1-6; 9 bases align to TRBD1. The CDR3 spans 16 residues. The ends lost 0 bases at V and 7 bases at J; junction bases unmatched: 4. From germline, CDR1 is SEHNR and CDR2 FQNEAQ (reference sequence). The CDR3: CASSLAQGAQNSPLHF. DNA for the CDR3: TGTGCCAGCAGCTTAGCACAGGGGGCGCAGAATTCACCCCTCCACTTT.

The rearrangement links TRBV15 to TRBJ2-7; unclear D gene. Germline assignment: CDR1 LNHNV and CDR2 YYDKDF (reference sequence). The CDR3 has 13 residues. The V end lost 0 bases, the J end lost 5 bases, and 8 bases lay between the germline ends. CDR3 region: CATSRDQVDEQYF. The CDR3 DNA reads as TGTGCCACCAGCAGAGATCAAGTGGACGAGCAGTACTTC.

This clone showed up just a few times. V and J are TRBV28 and TRBJ1-2; the match to TRBD1 covers 9 bases. Germline CDR1 MDHEN, CDR2 SYDVKM. This CDR3 has 14 residues. Trimming removed 5 bases from V and 4 bases from J; junction bases left unmatched: 5. CDR3: CASSGQGLGYGYTF. CDR3 DNA: TGTGCCAGCAGTGGACAGGGGTTGGGCTATGGCTACACCTTC.

This clone occurred once. V gene TRBV9 combines with J gene TRBJ2-5; D gene uncertain. The CDR3 is made up of 16 amino acids. Trimming removed 1 base from V and 2 bases from J, with 15 bases in between. Germline V gene sequence: CDR1 SGDLS, CDR2 YYNGEE. CDR3 protein: CASSVMGIVAQETQYF. CDR3 nucleotide sequence: TGTGCCAGCAGCGTAATGGGGATCGTGGCTCAAGAGACCCAGTACTTC.

This clone was counted once. The V call is TRBV19, the J call TRBJ2-5; 7 positions agree with TRBD1. V lost 8 bases to trimming and J lost 5 bases; unmatched junction nucleotides: 11. CDR3 length: 14 residues. CDR1 and CDR2 from the germline V gene are LNHDA and SQIVND (reference sequence). The CDR3 bases are TGTGCCAGTGGACGACAGGGACAAACCGAGACCCAGTACTTC. This codes for CASGRQGQTETQYF.

The rearrangement links TRBV13 to TRBJ1-2; 8 bases are shared with TRBD1. The germline V gene has CDR1 PRHDT and CDR2 FYEKMQ (reference sequence). The trim removed 3 bases at V and 4 bases at J, leaving 13 bases unmatched. There are 17 residues in the CDR3. The CDR3 spells CASSFRHSGTGIYGYTF. The CDR3 bases are TGTGCCAGCAGCTTCCGCCATTCCGGGACAGGCATCTATGGCTACACCTTC.

The chain couples TRBV4-1 to TRBJ2-3, with TRBD1 matching over 8 bases. Losses at the gene ends were 5 bases for V and 4 bases for J; bases not matched to a gene: 5. CDR3 length equals 14 residues. The germline V gene has CDR1 MGHRA and CDR2 YSYEKL. The CDR3 region has the DNA TGCGCCAGCAGCACAGGACAGGGAGCAGATACGCAGTATTTT. The encoded protein is CASSTGQGADTQYF.

The chain couples TRBV28 to TRBJ2-4; perhaps D is TRBD1 or TRBD2 (6 bases each). The CDR3 consists of 15 residues. The germline V gene has CDR1 MDHEN and CDR2 SYDVKM. The V gene lost 10 bases and the J gene lost 0 bases, with 16 bases spanning the gap. The CDR3 is CATSRGALAKNIQYF. Written as DNA, the CDR3 is TGTGCCACCTCTAGGGGGGCACTAGCCAAAAACATTCAGTACTTC.

This clone was recorded only once. This chain connects TRBV5-1 to TRBJ2-5, with D maybe TRBD1 (6 bases). The germline V and J ends were trimmed by 1 base and 3 bases, with 13 bases remaining between them. The CDR3 totals 15 residues. Germline V gene data show CDR1 as SGHRS and CDR2 as YFSETQ. CDR3 loop: CASSLSRTDEETQYF. CDR3 DNA sequence: TGCGCCAGCAGCTTGAGTCGGACAGATGAAGAGACCCAGTACTTC.

The CDR3 DNA is TGCGCCAGCAGCTTGGAGGGACGGCAGGATGAAAAACTGTTTTTT. Amino acids: CASSLEGRQDEKLFF. The chain employs TRBV5-1 and TRBJ1-4, with D maybe TRBD1 (5 bases). Germline assignment: CDR1 SGHRS and CDR2 YFSETQ. CDR3 length: 15 amino acids. Trimming removed 0 bases at V and 6 bases at J, with 12 bases between.

The chain couples TRBV7-9 to TRBJ1-6; tentative D call: TRBD1 (5 bases). The CDR3 has 12 residues. Germline V gives CDR1 SEHNR, CDR2 FQNEAQ (reference sequence). Trimming took 6 bases from V and 7 from J, leaving 7 bases between them. CDR3 region: CASSGGNSPLHF. For the CDR3, the DNA is TGTGCCAGCAGTGGGGGAAATTCACCCCTCCACTTT. The full variable domain, its missing parts supplied by reference TRBV7-9 and TRBJ1-6, is DTGVSQNPRHKITKRGQNVTFRCDPISEHNRLYWYRQTLGQGPEFLTYFQNEAQLEKSRLLSDRFSAERPKGSFSTLEIQRTEQGDSAMYLCASSGGNSPLHFGNGTRLTVT.

The rearrangement uses TRBV5-1 and TRBJ2-1; 7 nucleotides agree with TRBD1. The CDR3 is 15 amino acids. The germline CDR1 and CDR2 sequences are SGHRS and YFSETQ. The V gene end was trimmed by 0 bases and the J gene end by 3 bases; junction bases not matched to a gene: 3. The CDR3 DNA sequence: TGCGCCAGCAGCTTGGGACAGGGAGACTACAATGAGCAGTTCTTC. Translation gives CASSLGQGDYNEQFF.

This chain links TRBV2 with TRBJ2-7; 8 positions agree with TRBD2. J lost 10 bases, V lost 2 bases, and 16 bases had no gene match. The CDR3 length is 16 residues. CDR1 is SNHLY and CDR2 is FYNNEI in the germline V gene. The CDR3 protein is CASSEKAASGPASQYF. The CDR3, as DNA: TGTGCCAGCAGTGAAAAGGCGGCTAGCGGGCCCGCAAGTCAGTACTTC. Combining the CDR3 with reference TRBV2 and TRBJ2-7 gives the whole variable domain EPEVTQTPSHQVTQMGQEVILRCVPISNHLYFYWYRQILGQKVEFLVSFYNNEISEKSEIFDDQFSVERPDGSNFTLKIRSTKLEDSAMYFCASSEKAASGPASQYFGPGTRLTVT.

V gene TRBV6-1 combines with J gene TRBJ1-1; the match to TRBD1 covers 12 bases. Trimming at V came to 3 bases and at J to 11 bases, leaving 10 bases not matched to a gene. The CDR3 covers 15 residues. Germline values: CDR1 MNHNS, CDR2 SASEGT. In DNA, the CDR3 is TGTGCCAGCAGTGATTGGGACAGGGGGCGAAGATTCGCTTTCTTT. It specifies CASSDWDRGRRFAFF.

The chain joins TRBV7-2 to TRBJ2-1, with D tentatively TRBD1 (5 bases). V lost 5 bases, J lost 6 bases, and 14 bases lay in between. This CDR3 comprises 14 residues. Germline V lookup: CDR1 SGHTA, CDR2 FQGNSA. The CDR3 protein is CASSLGPAINEQFF. DNA for the CDR3: TGTGCCAGCAGCCTGGGGCCGGCGATCAATGAGCAGTTCTTC.

The chain is built from TRBV7-2 and TRBJ2-5; 9 nucleotides agree with TRBD2. With 5 bases clipped from V and 4 bases from J, the junction kept 8 bases outside the gene matches. The CDR3 loop spans 15 amino acids. From germline, CDR1 is SGHTA and CDR2 FQGNSA. The CDR3 sequence is CASSHSGGRGETQYF. The CDR3 nucleotides are TGTGCCAGCAGCCATAGCGGGGGCCGGGGAGAGACCCAGTACTTC.

This clone was observed a handful of times. V is TRBV29-1 and J is TRBJ2-6; no reliable D call. Trimming stripped 4 bases from V and 0 bases from J, with 10 bases between. The germline V gene has CDR1 SQVTM and CDR2 ANQGSEA. CDR3 size: 15 residues. The CDR3 DNA reads as TGCAGCGTTGCCCCCCTAGGCTCTGGGGCCAACGTCCTGACTTTC. Its protein product is CSVAPLGSGANVLTF.

The chain uses TRBV10-3 and TRBJ2-1; D not certain. V shed 3 bases and J shed 5 bases, with 5 bases lying between them. Germline lookup yields CDR1 ENHRY and CDR2 SYGVKD. This CDR3 region has 12 residues. The CDR3 loop is CAISEGNNEQFF. The CDR3, as DNA: TGTGCCATCAGTGAAGGGAACAATGAGCAGTTCTTC.

V usage is TRBV30 and J usage is TRBJ2-4; D remains unclear. The CDR3 sequence is 15 residues long. Germline V gene lookup returns CDR1 GTSNPN and CDR2 SVGIG (reference sequence). V was clipped by 4 bases and J by 0 bases, with 13 bases between them. The CDR3 nucleotides read TGTGCCTGGACTGGGATTGGCCGAGCCAAAAACATTCAGTACTTC. Translating it yields CAWTGIGRAKNIQYF.

CDR3 in DNA: TGTGCCAGCAGCTCAGACAATGAGCAGTTCTTC. This gives the protein CASSSDNEQFF. The rearrangement links TRBV7-2 to TRBJ2-1, with no clear D. Trimming stripped 4 bases from V and 5 bases from J, with 3 bases between. The CDR3 is 11 residues long. The V gene's germline CDR1 is SGHTA and CDR2 FQGNSA. The full variable domain, with the rest looked up from reference TRBV7-2 and TRBJ2-1, is GAGVSQSPSNKVTEKGKDVELRCDPISGHTALYWYRQSLGQGLEFLIYFQGNSAPDKSGLPSDRFSAERTGGSVSTLTIQRTQQEDSAVYLCASSSDNEQFFGPGTRLTVL.